The TCR beta chain under discussion was sequenced for a study of shared clonotypes between healthy human individuals. Study-level findings and limits: Depth of sequencing was expected to influence donor clonotype sharing. Some clonotypes were shared by all four sorted-subset donors, while others were not shared. The non-shared ones had lower generation probabilities than the shared ones.

Data came from immunoSEQ multiplex PCR; TCRdb stores just in-frame clones and leaves some out. Of 780,000 or so clones in the sample, roughly 72% were seen once. Turning to this clone: Its antigen is unidentified.

Donors comprised healthy HIV-negative adults lacking recent acute infections or vaccinations. The V gene's germline CDR1 is GTSNPN and CDR2 SVGIG (reference sequence). V lost 2 bases to trimming and J lost 3 bases, with 13 bases between them. This CDR3 has 14 residues. This receptor was taken from a woman aged 25 to 39 in good health. V gene TRBV30 combines with J gene TRBJ1-1; D is ambiguous. The sequencing sample was made of memory CD4+ T cells sorted from blood. The sample's subset: CD45RA-negative fraction. The CDR3 is CAWSSKGFHTEAFF. CDR3 nucleotide sequence: TGTGCCTGGAGTTCAAAGGGTTTCCACACTGAAGCTTTCTTT.